These 30 T cell receptor beta chains originate from one sample sequenced in a study of OX40 agonist ivuxolimab in advanced cancers. This table comes from immunoSEQ multiplex PCR, and its TCRdb copy is limited to in-frame clones, with some not included. The sample holds tens of thousands of clones, about 91% seen once. The sample here was CD4+ or CD8+ T cells sorted from blood, taken in a trial of the OX40 agonist ivuxolimab. These receptors originate from an adult with an advanced solid tumor such as melanoma, head and neck, liver or kidney cancer.

The genes are TRBV28 and TRBJ1-6; perhaps TRBD1 as D (6 bases). Germline V gene lookup returns CDR1 MDHEN and CDR2 SYDVKM. Between the trimmed V and J ends, which lost 6 bases and 7 bases, there was a span of 10 bases. The CDR3 sequence is 13 residues long. The CDR3 DNA follows: TGTGCCAGCAGGTCGGGGGGCAATTCACCCCTCCACTTT. This codes for CASRSGGNSPLHF.

The rearrangement links TRBV6-5 to TRBJ1-1, with D perhaps TRBD1 (5 bases). The V end was cut by 0 bases, the J end by 8 bases, with 7 bases between. The CDR3 loop spans 12 amino acids. Germline V gene lookup returns CDR1 MNHEY and CDR2 SVGAGI. The DNA for the CDR3 is TGTGCCAGCAGTTACTCTCGGGGGGAAGCTTTCTTT. It specifies CASSYSRGEAFF.

This rearrangement joins TRBV28 to TRBJ1-1; D is unresolved. In germline, CDR1 is MDHEN, CDR2 SYDVKM. The CDR3 loop spans 12 amino acids. V lost 6 bases to trimming and J lost 1 base, with 6 bases between them. The CDR3 protein is CASRVKNTEAFF. Here the CDR3 DNA reads TGTGCCAGCAGGGTCAAGAACACTGAAGCTTTCTTT.

The rearrangement joins TRBV7-9 to TRBJ1-4, with no clear D. Germline CDR1 SEHNR, CDR2 FQNEAQ (reference sequence). This CDR3 has 15 amino acids. V lost 1 base and J lost 8, with 14 bases in between. The CDR3 nucleotides read TGTGCCAGCAGCTTAGACGGGTTCTTGGGGGAAAAACTGTTTTTT. It encodes CASSLDGFLGEKLFF.

In nucleotides, the CDR3 is TGTGCCTGGACCTCGGGCCCGCCGGGAGCTTTCTTT. This sequence encodes CAWTSGPPGAFF. The rearrangement links TRBV30 to TRBJ1-1; no clear D. Trimming took off 4 bases at V and 10 bases at J, with 16 bases between the two ends. The CDR3 consists of 12 residues. CDR1 is GTSNPN, CDR2 SVGIG, per germline (reference sequence).

The gene calls are TRBV7-9 and TRBJ2-1; no firm D call. The CDR3 sequence is 18 residues long. Trimming took 5 bases from V and 0 from J, leaving 20 bases between them. CDR1 and CDR2 from the germline V gene are SEHNR and FQNEAQ (reference sequence). Here the CDR3 DNA reads TGTGCCAGCAGCCAAGGGCTCCTGCTCTCGAGCTCCTACAATGAGCAGTTCTTC. This encodes CASSQGLLLSSSYNEQFF.

The chain joins TRBV28 to TRBJ2-7, with a tentative D call TRBD1 (6 bases). Between the trimmed V and J ends, which lost 3 bases and 4 bases, there was a span of 7 bases. Germline CDR1 and CDR2: MDHEN and SYDVKM. CDR3 length: 12 residues. As DNA, the CDR3 is TGTGCCAGCAGTTTTGGGACATACGAGCAGTACTTC. Translation gives CASSFGTYEQYF.

The V gene is TRBV5-1, the J gene TRBJ2-5, with D perhaps given as TRBD1 or TRBD2 (6 bases each). CDR3 size: 16 residues. Looked up from germline, CDR1 is SGHRS and CDR2 is YFSETQ. V shed 4 bases and J shed 4 bases, with 20 bases lying between them. CDR3 DNA sequence: TGCGCCAGCAGCGGGGGGCAGGGTGGCTCTGGAGAGACCCAGTACTTC. Translation gives CASSGGQGGSGETQYF.

The chain links TRBV30 to TRBJ2-7; D is undetermined. Germline-derived CDR1 and CDR2 are GTSNPN and SVGIG (reference sequence). Deletions cut 2 bases from V and 1 base from J, with 9 bases between. This CDR3 is 13 amino acids long. The CDR3: CAWSRIGSYEQYF. Here the CDR3 DNA reads TGTGCCTGGAGTCGTATCGGGTCCTACGAGCAGTACTTC. Combining the CDR3 with reference TRBV30 and TRBJ2-7 gives the whole variable domain SQTIHQWPATLVQPVGSPLSLECTVEGTSNPNLYWYRQAAGRGLQLLFYSVGIGQISSEVPQNLSASRPQDRQFILSSKKLLLSDSGFYLCAWSRIGSYEQYFGPGTRLTVT.

The table lists this clone with a count of one. This chain uses TRBV18 with TRBJ2-7, with 12 bases that match TRBD2. Germline V gene sequence: CDR1 KGHSH, CDR2 LQKENI. This CDR3 contains 17 residues. Trimming removed 5 bases from V and 5 bases from J; junction bases left unmatched: 13. The CDR3: CASSAPALAGGPHEQYF. The DNA of the CDR3 is TGTGCCAGCTCAGCCCCAGCGCTAGCGGGAGGGCCCCACGAGCAGTACTTC. The full variable domain, in which reference TRBV18 and TRBJ2-7 provide the parts outside the CDR3, is NAGVMQNPRHLVRRRGQEARLRCSPMKGHSHVYWYRQLPEEGLKFMVYLQKENIIDESGMPKERFSAEFPKEGPSILRIQQVVRGDSAAYFCASSAPALAGGPHEQYFGPGTRLTVT.

The CDR3 here is CASSRNAWATATNEKLFF. The CDR3 DNA is TGTGCCAGCTCCCGAAACGCCTGGGCGACTGCAACTAATGAAAAACTGTTTTTT. The rearrangement uses TRBV18 and TRBJ1-4; D is unclear. The CDR3 length is 18 residues. The V end was cut by 6 bases, the J end by 0 bases, with 20 bases between. Per the germline V gene, CDR1 is KGHSH and CDR2 is LQKENI.

This clone was seen a few times. V usage is TRBV27 and J usage is TRBJ1-5, with D hard to call. Germline V gives CDR1 MNHEY, CDR2 SMNVEV (reference sequence). Trimming pared 7 bases from V and 2 bases from J, leaving 12 bases between. The length of the CDR3 is 14 residues. DNA of the CDR3: TGTGCCAGCAACGGAGGTGGAGGCAATCAGCCCCAGCATTTT. Its translation: CASNGGGGNQPQHF.

The rearrangement links TRBV9 to TRBJ2-2; TRBD2 matches at 14 bases. This CDR3 spans 20 amino acids. CDR1 is SGDLS and CDR2 is YYNGEE in the germline V gene. The trim removed 3 bases at V and 6 bases at J, leaving 16 bases unmatched. DNA of the CDR3: TGTGCCAGCAGCGCACCCCGGGACAGGGGACTAGCGGGAGACGCCGGGGAGCTGTTTTTT. Translation gives CASSAPRDRGLAGDAGELFF.

This clone was counted only a few times. This sequence joins TRBV5-4 and TRBJ2-1; no definite D call. With 4 bases removed from V and 6 bases from J, the gap between germline ends came to 14 bases. CDR3 length: 14 amino acids. Germline-derived CDR1 and CDR2 are SGHNT and YYREEE (reference sequence). The DNA for the CDR3 is TGTGCCAGCAGCGTGGTTCCCCTCGCCAATGAGCAGTTCTTC. Its translation: CASSVVPLANEQFF.

The V gene is TRBV10-3, the J gene TRBJ2-7; 10 bases align to TRBD1. V lost 6 bases, J lost 7 bases, and 9 bases stayed unmatched. CDR3 length equals 14 residues. Germline V gives CDR1 ENHRY, CDR2 SYGVKD. Here the CDR3 reads CAISAGQGIPEQYF. CDR3 sequence (DNA): TGTGCCATCAGCGCGGGACAGGGGATCCCGGAGCAGTACTTC.

The rearrangement uses TRBV2 and TRBJ2-3; 9 nucleotides agree with TRBD2. The CDR3 covers 20 residues. Germline V gene data show CDR1 as SNHLY and CDR2 as FYNNEI. V lost 4 bases, J lost 1 base, and 18 bases stayed unmatched. CDR3 in amino acids: CASSGGWAGGPTVGTDTQYF. CDR3 nucleotide sequence: TGTGCCAGCAGTGGCGGCTGGGCGGGAGGGCCGACTGTCGGCACAGATACGCAGTATTTT.

The gene calls are TRBV30 and TRBJ2-1, with 7 bases lining up with TRBD2. J was trimmed by 0 bases and V by 4 bases; bases with no gene match: 9. Germline-derived CDR1 and CDR2 are GTSNPN and SVGIG (reference sequence). The CDR3 has 16 residues. The CDR3 protein is CAWKGFIAGSYNEQFF. CDR3 in DNA: TGTGCCTGGAAAGGGTTTATAGCGGGCTCCTACAATGAGCAGTTCTTC. The entire variable domain, with the rest obtained from reference TRBV30 and TRBJ2-1, is as follows: SQTIHQWPATLVQPVGSPLSLECTVEGTSNPNLYWYRQAAGRGLQLLFYSVGIGQISSEVPQNLSASRPQDRQFILSSKKLLLSDSGFYLCAWKGFIAGSYNEQFFGPGTRLTVL.

The V and J genes are TRBV19 and TRBJ2-2, with no clear D. The CDR3 sequence is 12 residues long. The germline CDR1 and CDR2 sequences are LNHDA and SQIVND (reference sequence). V dropped 11 bases and J dropped 6 bases, with 13 bases sitting between them. The CDR3 nucleotides are TGTGCCCTTAAAAAGGGTCCCGGGGAGCTGTTTTTT. It translates to CALKKGPGELFF. Full variable domain (outside the CDR3, taken from reference TRBV19 and TRBJ2-2): DGGITQSPKYLFRKEGQNVTLSCEQNLNHDAMYWYRQDPGQGLRLIYYSQIVNDFQKGDIAEGYSVSREKKESFPLTVTSAQKNPTAFYLCALKKGPGELFFGEGSRLTVL.

J is TRBJ2-3 and V is TRBV19, with 11 nucleotides matching TRBD2. J lost 0 bases, V lost 3 bases, and 2 bases had no gene match. Germline CDR1 and CDR2: LNHDA and SQIVND (reference sequence). The CDR3 contains 16 residues. The chain's CDR3 is CASSMGLAASTDTQYF. The CDR3 nucleotides read TGTGCCAGTAGTATGGGACTAGCGGCTAGCACAGATACGCAGTATTTT.

This chain uses TRBV19 with TRBJ2-1; tentatively, D is TRBD2 (7 bases). The germline V gene encodes CDR1 LNHDA and CDR2 SQIVND (reference sequence). The V gene lost 3 bases and the J gene lost 5 bases, with 17 bases spanning the gap. The CDR3 is 16 amino acids. The CDR3 reads CASSIPKGGSHNEQFF. The CDR3 bases are TGTGCCAGTAGTATCCCTAAGGGGGGGAGTCACAATGAGCAGTTCTTC.

This rearrangement joins TRBV28 to TRBJ2-7; TRBD1 matches at 8 bases. Germline CDR1 is MDHEN and CDR2 is SYDVKM. V lost 7 bases and J lost 3; bases outside the gene matches: 8. This CDR3 has 14 residues. CDR3 residues: CASTLDRVSYEQYF. The CDR3 region has the DNA TGTGCCAGCACCCTGGACAGGGTAAGCTACGAGCAGTACTTC.

J is TRBJ1-2 and V is TRBV4-2; tentative D call: TRBD1 (5 bases). The CDR3 extends over 14 amino acids. V was trimmed by 1 base and J by 4 bases, leaving 10 bases between them. CDR1 LGHNA and CDR2 YNFKEQ come from the germline V gene. CDR3 protein: CASSQAGQPYGYTF. The CDR3 DNA sequence: TGTGCCAGCAGCCAAGCGGGGCAGCCCTATGGCTACACCTTC.

The gene calls are TRBV19 and TRBJ2-6, with D hard to call. Germline loops: CDR1 LNHDA, CDR2 SQIVND (reference sequence). Trimming stripped 3 bases from V and 0 bases from J, with 6 bases between. The CDR3 spans 15 residues. CDR3 sequence reads: CASSIRNSGANVLTF. The DNA for the CDR3 is TGTGCCAGTAGTATTAGGAACTCTGGGGCCAACGTCCTGACTTTC. The full variable domain, in which reference TRBV19 and TRBJ2-6 provide the parts outside the CDR3, is DGGITQSPKYLFRKEGQNVTLSCEQNLNHDAMYWYRQDPGQGLRLIYYSQIVNDFQKGDIAEGYSVSREKKESFPLTVTSAQKNPTAFYLCASSIRNSGANVLTFGAGSRLTVL.

This clone occurred a few times. This sequence joins TRBV18 and TRBJ1-1, with a tentative D call TRBD1 (6 bases). The CDR3 sequence is 16 residues long. V gave up 0 bases and J gave up 6 bases, with 17 bases separating them. The germline V gene encodes CDR1 KGHSH and CDR2 LQKENI. CDR3 nucleotide sequence: TGTGCCAGCTCACCACCGGGGGCCACGGGAATCGCTGAAGCTTTCTTT. Translating it yields CASSPPGATGIAEAFF.

This sequence joins TRBV7-2 and TRBJ2-7, with TRBD2 identical over 9 bases. The CDR3 is 13 amino acids. The trim removed 5 bases at V and 13 bases at J, leaving 12 bases unmatched. The germline V gene has CDR1 SGHTA and CDR2 FQGNSA. DNA for the CDR3: TGTGCCAGCAGCACCTCTAGCGGGGCGTCTCTCTACTTC. It codes for CASSTSSGASLYF.

V usage is TRBV27 and J usage is TRBJ1-4, with D unclear. There are 13 residues in the CDR3. The germline V gene has CDR1 MNHEY and CDR2 SMNVEV (reference sequence). Trimming stripped 3 bases from V and 4 bases from J, with 6 bases between. The CDR3 region is CASSLMHNEKLFF. The CDR3 DNA is TGTGCCAGCAGTTTGATGCATAATGAAAAACTGTTTTTT.

The chain combines TRBV7-2 with TRBJ1-5; TRBD1 aligns across 9 bases. CDR3 length equals 15 residues. Germline V gene sequence: CDR1 SGHTA, CDR2 FQGNSA. V lost 4 bases, J lost 7 bases, and 8 bases stayed unmatched. CDR3 loop: CASSSGTGGRQPQHF. The CDR3 bases are TGTGCCAGCAGCTCCGGAACAGGGGGCAGGCAGCCCCAGCATTTT.

This clone was picked up one time. The chain couples TRBV7-2 to TRBJ1-2; D perhaps matches TRBD1 (5 bases). CDR3 length: 13 residues. Trimming left V 5 bases short and J 8 bases short, with 15 bases between. CDR1 is SGHTA and CDR2 is FQGNSA in the germline V gene. In DNA form, the CDR3 reads TGTGCCAGCAGCCCGGGGGGGTCTATCGGCTACACCTTC. Translated: CASSPGGSIGYTF.

The rearrangement links TRBV28 to TRBJ1-2; D is unclear. Germline assignment: CDR1 MDHEN and CDR2 SYDVKM. The CDR3 contains 12 residues. V was pared by 6 bases and J by 2 bases, with 7 bases between. CDR3 amino acids: CASSPPNYGYTF. The CDR3 bases are TGTGCCAGCAGCCCCCCGAACTATGGCTACACCTTC.

This chain joins TRBV7-6 and TRBJ1-1; 9 bases map to TRBD1. V was clipped by 5 bases and J by 4 bases; unmatched bases: 5. This CDR3 has 14 amino acids. Germline-derived CDR1 and CDR2 are SGHVS and FNYEAQ. The CDR3 is CASSGTGSGTEAFF. Here the CDR3 DNA reads TGTGCCAGCAGCGGGACAGGGTCGGGCACTGAAGCTTTCTTT.